The rows below give T cell receptor beta chains drawn from one sample of a study of cytomegalovirus exposure and HLA in healthy donors. Using immunoSEQ multiplex PCR, the repertoire was profiled, and TCRdb retains in-frame clones only, with some absent. The sample has around 130,000 clones, over 6.5% seen once; the top ten hold approximately 6.6%. Sequenced material: PBMCs. These receptors were taken from a woman in her forties in good health and CMV-seropositive. CDR3s include the opening cysteine and the closing phenylalanine or tryptophan. The D gene is left open where the match is weak. A clone size is listed for some rows: how often the clone was seen (once, few, many), or a class if it is expanded.

V gene: TRBV4-1
J gene: TRBJ2-1
clone size: -
D gene: TRBD1
CDR3 protein: CASSHNPRDRGVSPQYNEQFF
CDR3 DNA: TGCGCCAGCAGCCATAACCCCCGGGACAGGGGAGTCAGTCCTCAGTACAATGAGCAGTTCTTC

V gene: TRBV5-4
J gene: TRBJ2-1
clone size: few
D gene: -
CDR3 protein: CASSLGSLAGEQFF
CDR3 DNA: TGTGCCAGCAGCTTGGGTTCCCTCGCAGGTGAGCAGTTCTTC

V gene: TRBV10-3
J gene: TRBJ2-7
clone size: -
D gene: TRBD1
CDR3 protein: CAISVRQGANEQYF
CDR3 DNA: TGTGCCATCAGTGTTCGACAGGGGGCAAACGAGCAGTACTTC

V gene: TRBV4-1
J gene: TRBJ2-3
clone size: few
D gene: TRBD2
CDR3 protein: CASSQDRLAGDTQYF
CDR3 DNA: TGCGCCAGCAGCCAAGATCGACTAGCCGGCGATACGCAGTATTTT

V gene: TRBV11-2
J gene: TRBJ1-1
clone size: -
D gene: -
CDR3 protein: CASSFDTEAFF
CDR3 DNA: TGTGCCAGCAGCTTCGACACTGAAGCTTTCTTT

V gene: TRBV6-4
J gene: TRBJ2-3
clone size: -
D gene: TRBD2
CDR3 protein: CASSAGLAGTDTQYF
CDR3 DNA: TGTGCCAGCAGTGCCGGACTAGCGGGCACAGATACGCAGTATTTT

V gene: TRBV5-1
J gene: TRBJ1-1
clone size: -
D gene: -
CDR3 protein: CASSPSTGGNTEAFF
CDR3 DNA: TGCGCCAGCAGCCCGAGCACCGGAGGGAACACTGAAGCTTTCTTT

V gene: TRBV5-4
J gene: TRBJ2-2
clone size: -
D gene: -
CDR3 protein: CASSLVGGDTGELFF
CDR3 DNA: TGTGCCAGCAGCTTGGTCGGAGGAGACACCGGGGAGCTGTTTTTT

V gene: TRBV6-6
J gene: TRBJ1-3
clone size: -
D gene: -
CDR3 protein: CASSFDRTSGNTIYF
CDR3 DNA: TGTGCCAGCAGCTTCGACAGAACCTCTGGAAACACCATATATTTT

V gene: TRBV2
J gene: TRBJ2-7
clone size: few
D gene: TRBD1
CDR3 protein: CASRRDSFQYEQYF
CDR3 DNA: TGTGCCAGCAGAAGGGACAGCTTCCAATACGAGCAGTACTTC

V gene: TRBV7-3
J gene: TRBJ2-7
clone size: -
D gene: TRBD1
CDR3 protein: CASRRDSPPDRGRYEQYF
CDR3 DNA: TGTGCCAGCAGACGCGACTCGCCACCGGACAGGGGGCGCTACGAGCAGTACTTC

V gene: TRBV7-8
J gene: TRBJ2-5
clone size: -
D gene: TRBD1
CDR3 protein: CASRARQGNYETQYF
CDR3 DNA: TGTGCCAGCAGGGCCCGACAGGGTAATTATGAGACCCAGTACTTC

V gene: TRBV6-6
J gene: TRBJ2-7
clone size: -
D gene: TRBD1
CDR3 protein: CASSPDRFPYEQYF
CDR3 DNA: TGTGCCAGCAGTCCGGACAGGTTCCCCTACGAGCAGTACTTC

V gene: TRBV5-6
J gene: TRBJ1-6
clone size: -
D gene: TRBD1
CDR3 protein: CASNLGQVNSPLHF
CDR3 DNA: TGTGCCAGCAACCTGGGACAGGTTAATTCACCCCTCCACTTT

V gene: TRBV27
J gene: TRBJ1-2
clone size: few
D gene: TRBD1
CDR3 protein: CASSRSPRDRGYYGYTF
CDR3 DNA: TGTGCCAGCAGTCGATCCCCCCGGGACAGGGGATACTATGGCTACACCTTC

V gene: TRBV27
J gene: TRBJ2-5
clone size: -
D gene: TRBD1
CDR3 protein: CASSTGGQGKNF
CDR3 DNA: TGTGCCAGCAGTACCGGGGGACAGGGCAAGAACTTC

V gene: TRBV9
J gene: TRBJ2-5
clone size: -
D gene: -
CDR3 protein: CASSVVIVRIHQETQYF
CDR3 DNA: TGTGCCAGCAGCGTAGTAATAGTCCGTATACACCAAGAGACCCAGTACTTC

V gene: TRBV28
J gene: TRBJ2-1
clone size: -
D gene: TRBD1
CDR3 protein: CASSLRQGDEQFF
CDR3 DNA: TGTGCCAGCAGTTTACGACAGGGAGATGAGCAGTTCTTC

V gene: TRBV19
J gene: TRBJ1-5
clone size: -
D gene: -
CDR3 protein: CASKEASPSNQPQHF
CDR3 DNA: TGTGCCAGTAAAGAGGCCTCCCCTAGCAATCAGCCCCAGCATTTT

V gene: TRBV5-6
J gene: TRBJ2-7
clone size: -
D gene: -
CDR3 protein: CASSLVYSSYEQYF
CDR3 DNA: TGTGCCAGCAGCTTAGTTTACAGCTCCTACGAGCAGTACTTC

V gene: TRBV5-4
J gene: TRBJ2-6
clone size: -
D gene: TRBD1
CDR3 protein: CASSRTGTDNSGANVLTF
CDR3 DNA: TGTGCCAGCAGCCGGACCGGGACAGATAATTCTGGGGCCAACGTCCTGACTTTC

V gene: TRBV19
J gene: TRBJ1-2
clone size: few
D gene: TRBD1
CDR3 protein: CASSAGQGRYYGYTF
CDR3 DNA: TGTGCCAGTAGTGCAGGACAGGGGCGTTACTATGGCTACACCTTC

V gene: TRBV6-1
J gene: TRBJ2-7
clone size: -
D gene: -
CDR3 protein: CASKSSAGQGYEQYF
CDR3 DNA: TGTGCCAGCAAGTCAAGTGCAGGACAAGGGTACGAGCAGTACTTC